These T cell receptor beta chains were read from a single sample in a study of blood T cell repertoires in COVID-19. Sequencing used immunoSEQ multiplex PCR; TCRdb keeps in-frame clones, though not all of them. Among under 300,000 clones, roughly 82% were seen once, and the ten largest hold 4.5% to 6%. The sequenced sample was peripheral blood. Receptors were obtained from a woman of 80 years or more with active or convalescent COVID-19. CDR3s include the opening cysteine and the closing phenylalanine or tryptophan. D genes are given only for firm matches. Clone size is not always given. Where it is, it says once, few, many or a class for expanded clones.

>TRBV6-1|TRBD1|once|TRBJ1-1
TGTGCCAGCAGTGATTCCAGGGGGCGGGCGTGGAACACTGAAGCTTTCTTT
CASSDSRGRAWNTEAFF
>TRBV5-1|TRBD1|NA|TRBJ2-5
TGCGCCAGCAGCTTGGGGACAGGGTTAGTAGAGACCCAGTACTTC
CASSLGTGLVETQYF
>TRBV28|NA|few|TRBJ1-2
TGTGCCAGCAGTTACTCAACTGGCTACACCTTC
CASSYSTGYTF
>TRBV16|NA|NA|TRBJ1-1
TGTGCCAGCAGCCAAGGTCCGGGTAGCCACACTGAAGCTTTCTTT
CASSQGPGSHTEAFF
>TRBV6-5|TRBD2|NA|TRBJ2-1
TGTGCCAGCGAGACTAGCGGGGGGGACCTTAAAGGGCAGTTCTTC
CASETSGGDLKGQFF
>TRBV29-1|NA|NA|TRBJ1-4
TGCAGCGTTTCTAGCTCTAATGAAAAACTGTTTTTT
CSVSSSNEKLFF
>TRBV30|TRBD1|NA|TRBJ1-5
TGTGCCTGGAGTGCACAGGGGAGTCAGCCCCAGCATTTT
CAWSAQGSQPQHF
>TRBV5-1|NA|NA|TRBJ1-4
TGCGCCAGCAGCGAAAGGGGAACAGATGAAAAACTGTTTTTT
CASSERGTDEKLFF
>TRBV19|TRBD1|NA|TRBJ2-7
TGTGCCAGTAGTATAGATTCGGGGACAGGGAATAAGCGGCAGTACTTC
CASSIDSGTGNKRQYF
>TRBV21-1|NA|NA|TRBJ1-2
TGTGCCAGCAGCAAAGTGGCGTTTCGGAGGGGCTACACCTTC
CASSKVAFRRGYTF
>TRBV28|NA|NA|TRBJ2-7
TGTGCCAGCAGTCCCTTGGGGGGGGGCCTCTCCTACGAGCAGTACTTC
CASSPLGGGLSYEQYF
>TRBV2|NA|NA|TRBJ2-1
TGTGCCAGCAGTGAATGGGCTTCCTCCCGCTCCTACAATGAGCAGTTCTTC
CASSEWASSRSYNEQFF
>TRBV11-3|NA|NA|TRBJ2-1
TGTGCCAGCAGCTCAGGGAATGAGCAGTTCTTC
CASSSGNEQFF
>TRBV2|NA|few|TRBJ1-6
TGTGCCAGCAGCAGTACAGGAAATTCACCCCTCCACTTT
CASSSTGNSPLHF
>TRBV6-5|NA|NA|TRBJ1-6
TGTGCCAGCAGATCCTTCGGACAGACAAATTCACCCCTCCACTTT
CASRSFGQTNSPLHF
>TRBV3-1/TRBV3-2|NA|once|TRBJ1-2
TGTGCCAGCAGCCAAGGGGTCGTGGGAGGCTATGGCTACACCTTC
CASSQGVVGGYGYTF
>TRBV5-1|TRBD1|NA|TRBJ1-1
TGCGCCAGCAGCTTGGGGCAGGGGGGAGGTGGCACTGAAGCTTTCTTT
CASSLGQGGGGTEAFF
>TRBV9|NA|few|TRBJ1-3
TGTGCCAGCAGCCTAACCGCGACAGCTGGAAACACCATATATTTT
CASSLTATAGNTIYF
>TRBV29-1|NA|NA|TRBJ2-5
TGCAGCGTGGTACAGGGGGGGAGTCCCCAGTACTTC
CSVVQGGSPQYF
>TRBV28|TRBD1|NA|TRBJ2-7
TGTGCCAGCAGCGATACAGGGGGCGCCGGCTACGAGCAGTACTTC
CASSDTGGAGYEQYF